One and the same sample provided the 3 T cell receptor beta chains below, sequenced in a study of regulatory T cells in long-lasting Graves disease. Arm-PCR of CDR3 regions and iRepertoire HTBI primers were the basis on which TCR beta libraries were built. TCRdb redid the calling of the multiplex PCR reads with MiXCR, one entry per CDR3 protein. The sample lists roughly 500,000 distinct CDR3 sequences, 13% occurring once. Described time point: newly diagnosed GD, antithyroid drugs for less than 3 months. Scientists built the TCR library using RNA that was extracted from PBMCs. These data were likewise used in another study, on T cells in Graves' hyperthyroidism and ophthalmopathy.

Specimen: peripheral blood mononuclear cells (PBMCs), collected at new diagnosis, from a patient treated with antithyroid drugs. The receptors here all came from a young man with Graves disease.

There are many counts of this clonotype. This chain uses TRBV11-2 with TRBJ2-1; maybe TRBD1 (6 bases). Germline CDR1 reads SGHAT; CDR2 reads FQNNGV. With 1 base removed from V and 6 bases from J, the gap between germline ends came to 13 bases. The CDR3 has 15 amino acids. The CDR3 nucleotides are TGTGCCAGCAGCTTAGTACTTCAAGGGGGCAATGAGCAGTTCTTC. Protein: CASSLVLQGGNEQFF.

J is TRBJ2-6 and V is TRBV19; D call uncertain. Per the germline V gene, CDR1 is LNHDA and CDR2 is SQIVND (reference sequence). This CDR3 has 17 amino acids. V was cut by 5 bases and J by 0 bases, with 14 bases left in between. The CDR3 bases are TGTGCCAGTAGTCCCTGGCGGATTAGCTCTGGGGCCAACGTCCTGACTTTC. The encoded protein is CASSPWRISSGANVLTF.

The table lists this clonotype with many counts. This chain links TRBV24-1 with TRBJ2-3; D is undetermined. Trimming took 5 bases from V and 6 from J, leaving 5 bases between them. Germline V gene sequence: CDR1 KGHDR, CDR2 SFDVKD. CDR3 length: 11 residues. In nucleotides, the CDR3 is TGTGCCACCAGTGCCAGGGATACGCAGTATTTT. Protein sequence: CATSARDTQYF.